Listed below are T cell receptor beta chains from one sample, sequenced in a study of blood T cells in healthy people across ages. TCRdb reprocessed the 5' RACE reads with MiXCR, giving one entry per CDR3 protein. Of 780,000 or so distinct CDR3 sequences listed, around three fifths are singletons. The sample taken for sequencing was blood. The receptor set was obtained from a man aged 35-49 years in good health. Each CDR3 is given with its conserved first and last residue. A D gene is named only where the DNA matches it firmly. Clone size is not always given. Where it is, it says once, few, many or a class for expanded clones.

TRBV7-2	TRBJ2-7	-	many	TGTGCCAGCAGCCCCGGGCGCTCCTACGAGCAGTACTTC	CASSPGRSYEQYF
TRBV7-6	TRBJ2-5	TRBD2	-	TGTGCCAGCAGTCGATGGACTAGCGGGGGGACCGGAGAGACCCAGTACTTC	CASSRWTSGGTGETQYF
TRBV20-1	TRBJ1-4	-	-	TGCAGTGTACAGCGACCTGGGGAAAAACTGTTTTTT	CSVQRPGEKLFF
TRBV12-3/TRBV12-4	TRBJ1-5	-	few	TGTGCCAGCAGTTCCTCCGGACAGTCTCAGCCCCAGCATTTT	CASSSSGQSQPQHF
TRBV6-5	TRBJ1-2	-	few	TGTGCCAGCAGTTTACCCCGCGGCGTTGGCTACACCTTC	CASSLPRGVGYTF
TRBV20-1	TRBJ1-4	TRBD1	-	TGCAGTGCGGAGACAGGGGAGGGATATAATGAAAAACTGTTTTTT	CSAETGEGYNEKLFF
TRBV7-2	TRBJ2-7	TRBD2	-	TGTGCCAGCAGCCGACTAGCGGGGACCTACGAGCAGTACTTC	CASSRLAGTYEQYF
TRBV7-2	TRBJ2-3	TRBD2	few	TGTGCCAGCAGCTTAGCTGTAGCGGGGGCCTATCCTACGCAGTATTTT	CASSLAVAGAYPTQYF
TRBV9	TRBJ2-7	TRBD1	-	TGTGCCAGCAGCGTAGCAGGGACAGAGTACGAGCAGTACTTC	CASSVAGTEYEQYF
TRBV12-3/TRBV12-4	TRBJ2-7	-	once	TGTGCCAGCAGTCCCCCCGGGAATAGGGCGGACGAGCAGTACTTC	CASSPPGNRADEQYF
TRBV7-9	TRBJ1-6	-	-	TGTGCCAGCAGCTTATTGAATAATTCACCCCTCCACTTT	CASSLLNNSPLHF
TRBV29-1	TRBJ1-1	TRBD1	-	TGCAGCGTTGAAGTCCCCGACAGGGATGGCACTGAAGCTTTCTTT	CSVEVPDRDGTEAFF
TRBV29-1	TRBJ2-1	TRBD2	-	TGCAGCGTCTCACGGACTAGCGGGAGCCATGAGCAGTTCTTC	CSVSRTSGSHEQFF
TRBV9	TRBJ1-6	TRBD1	-	TGTGCCAGCAGCCCAGAGGGGGGGGACAGCGTTTATAATTCACCCCTCCACTTT	CASSPEGGDSVYNSPLHF
TRBV2	TRBJ2-1	TRBD2	-	TGTGCCAGCTCCCCGAACTCGCTAGCGGGGGCCTCCTCCTACAATGAGCAGTTCTTC	CASSPNSLAGASSYNEQFF
TRBV20-1	TRBJ2-2	-	-	TGCAGTGCTAGGCCGGGCGCATTAACCGGGGAGCTGTTTTTT	CSARPGALTGELFF
TRBV7-6	TRBJ2-5	TRBD2	-	TGTGCCAGCAGCGAAGGACTAGCGGGGGGCCAAGAGACCCAGTACTTC	CASSEGLAGGQETQYF
TRBV4-3	TRBJ2-7	TRBD2	-	TGCGCCAGCAGCCAACAGGGACTAGCGGGACCCACTAAGTACGAGCAGTACTTC	CASSQQGLAGPTKYEQYF
TRBV30	TRBJ2-5	-	-	TGTGCCTGGAGCCTACTGGTGGAGACCCAGTACTTC	CAWSLLVETQYF
TRBV20-1	TRBJ2-7	-	-	TGCAGTGCTAGGGGCGATCCCCGGGAGAGCTACGAGCAGTACTTC	CSARGDPRESYEQYF
TRBV28	TRBJ2-2	TRBD2	-	TGTGCCAGCAGTCGTACTAGCGGGGGTTATACCGGGGAGCTGTTTTTT	CASSRTSGGYTGELFF
TRBV5-4	TRBJ2-6	-	-	TGTGCCAGCAGCTCTGCCTCCTCTGGGGCCGACGTCCTGACTTTC	CASSSASSGADVLTF
TRBV2	TRBJ2-2	-	-	TGTGCCACCGAGAGAAGGTCGGGCACCGGGGAGCTGTTTTTT	CATERRSGTGELFF
TRBV10-2	TRBJ2-5	-	-	TGCGCCAGCAGTGAAGCAGGGGCGATCCTATTCCAAGAGACCCAGTACTTC	CASSEAGAILFQETQYF
TRBV29-1	TRBJ2-1	TRBD2	few	TGCAGCGTTGAGCCTAGCGGGATGGGCAATGAGCAGTTCTTC	CSVEPSGMGNEQFF
TRBV5-6	TRBJ1-4	-	-	TGTGCCAGCAGCTTGGCCGAGGTCTCCAATGAAAAACTGTTTTTT	CASSLAEVSNEKLFF
TRBV7-2	TRBJ2-5	-	-	TGTGCCGGCAGCTCCCTCGTGGCAGGGGCTAGGGGGGAGACCCAGTACTTC	CAGSSLVAGARGETQYF
TRBV12-3/TRBV12-4	TRBJ2-3	-	-	TGTGCCAGCAGTTCCAGGTGGGAGACAGATACGCAGTATTTT	CASSSRWETDTQYF
TRBV2	TRBJ2-5	-	-	TGTGCCAGCAGTGAGGAGGAGGGCCTTTTAAAAGAGACCCAGTACTTC	CASSEEEGLLKETQYF
TRBV29-1	TRBJ2-1	TRBD1	once	TGCAGCGTTGAAGGCCAGGGGGTCATGTATGAGCAGTTCTTC	CSVEGQGVMYEQFF
TRBV25-1	TRBJ2-3	TRBD2	few	TGTGCCAGCAGTGATGGCGGGGGGTGGGATACGCAGTATTTT	CASSDGGGWDTQYF
TRBV6-1	TRBJ1-2	-	few	TGTGCCAGCAGCGAAACCTGGAGGAGACTGGAAGGCTACACCTTC	CASSETWRRLEGYTF
TRBV20-1	TRBJ1-2	-	-	TGCAGTGCTAGCCTTGACAGGATTAACTATGGCTACACCTTC	CSASLDRINYGYTF
TRBV3-1	TRBJ2-7	-	few	TGTGCCAGCAGCTTAGATAACTCCTACGAGCAGTACTTC	CASSLDNSYEQYF
TRBV2	TRBJ2-4	-	-	TGTGCCAGCAGTGCAGCGACACAAGCCAAAAACATTCAGTACTTC	CASSAATQAKNIQYF
TRBV25-1	TRBJ2-6	TRBD1	-	TGTGCCAGCAGTGAACGGGGCAGGGGGCTGGCGAACGGGGCCAACGTCCTGACTTTC	CASSERGRGLANGANVLTF
TRBV21-1	TRBJ2-4	-	few	TGTGCCAGCAGCACCGGAGGACAGGGACAGCGGAAAAACATTCAGTACTTC	CASSTGGQGQRKNIQYF
TRBV14	TRBJ2-1	TRBD2	-	TGTGCCAGCAGCCAAGATGCGAATAGCGGGTTTAGGAATGAGCAGTTCTTC	CASSQDANSGFRNEQFF
TRBV7-3	TRBJ2-1	-	few	TGTGCCAGCAGCTTACCCCAGGGCAATGAGCAGTTCTTC	CASSLPQGNEQFF
TRBV3-1	TRBJ1-6	-	-	TGTGCCAGCAGCCTCAGGACGGGTGATTCACCCCTCCACTTT	CASSLRTGDSPLHF
TRBV3-1	TRBJ1-2	-	-	TGTGCCAGCAGCCCGCAGGGAAAGCTGGGCTACACCTTC	CASSPQGKLGYTF
TRBV12-3/TRBV12-4	TRBJ1-2	-	-	TGTGCCAGCAGTTTAGGGGGGGGACTGGCCTATGGCTACACCTTC	CASSLGGGLAYGYTF
TRBV6-4	TRBJ2-3	-	-	TGTGCCAGCAGTGAGTTGGCTATTCAGACGGATACGCAGTATTTT	CASSELAIQTDTQYF
TRBV5-1	TRBJ2-1	TRBD1	-	TGCGCCAGCAGCCCGGGACAGGGGGCTTCTAGGAGCTACAATGAGCAGTTCTTC	CASSPGQGASRSYNEQFF
TRBV4-2	TRBJ2-3	TRBD2	-	TGTGCCAGCAGCCAAGGTGGGGACTACGAGGGAGATACGCAGTATTTT	CASSQGGDYEGDTQYF
TRBV12-3/TRBV12-4	TRBJ2-7	TRBD2	-	TGTGCCAGCAGTTCGCCCGGGGGGGAGAAGCGTCGGGGAAACTACGAGCAGTACTTC	CASSSPGGEKRRGNYEQYF
TRBV12-3/TRBV12-4	TRBJ1-2	TRBD1	-	TGTGCCAGCAGCCCCGGGGGACAGAGTAACTATGGCTACACCTTC	CASSPGGQSNYGYTF
TRBV2	TRBJ1-5	-	-	TGTGCCAGCGGGTGGGGAAGCAATCAGCCCCAGCATTTT	CASGWGSNQPQHF
TRBV20-1	TRBJ2-7	TRBD1	-	TGCAGTGTTCAGCCGGGACAGGGGTTTTACGAGCAGTACTTC	CSVQPGQGFYEQYF
TRBV5-4	TRBJ2-1	-	-	TGTGCCAGCAGCCGACCTATACAGGGATCCTACAATGAGCAGTTCTTC	CASSRPIQGSYNEQFF
TRBV29-1	TRBJ1-2	-	-	TGCAGCGTTGAAGATCATGGCGGCTACACCTTC	CSVEDHGGYTF
TRBV19	TRBJ2-5	TRBD2	-	TGTGCCGGTAGCGTCGGGACTAGCAGCTTGGAGACCCAGTACTTC	CAGSVGTSSLETQYF